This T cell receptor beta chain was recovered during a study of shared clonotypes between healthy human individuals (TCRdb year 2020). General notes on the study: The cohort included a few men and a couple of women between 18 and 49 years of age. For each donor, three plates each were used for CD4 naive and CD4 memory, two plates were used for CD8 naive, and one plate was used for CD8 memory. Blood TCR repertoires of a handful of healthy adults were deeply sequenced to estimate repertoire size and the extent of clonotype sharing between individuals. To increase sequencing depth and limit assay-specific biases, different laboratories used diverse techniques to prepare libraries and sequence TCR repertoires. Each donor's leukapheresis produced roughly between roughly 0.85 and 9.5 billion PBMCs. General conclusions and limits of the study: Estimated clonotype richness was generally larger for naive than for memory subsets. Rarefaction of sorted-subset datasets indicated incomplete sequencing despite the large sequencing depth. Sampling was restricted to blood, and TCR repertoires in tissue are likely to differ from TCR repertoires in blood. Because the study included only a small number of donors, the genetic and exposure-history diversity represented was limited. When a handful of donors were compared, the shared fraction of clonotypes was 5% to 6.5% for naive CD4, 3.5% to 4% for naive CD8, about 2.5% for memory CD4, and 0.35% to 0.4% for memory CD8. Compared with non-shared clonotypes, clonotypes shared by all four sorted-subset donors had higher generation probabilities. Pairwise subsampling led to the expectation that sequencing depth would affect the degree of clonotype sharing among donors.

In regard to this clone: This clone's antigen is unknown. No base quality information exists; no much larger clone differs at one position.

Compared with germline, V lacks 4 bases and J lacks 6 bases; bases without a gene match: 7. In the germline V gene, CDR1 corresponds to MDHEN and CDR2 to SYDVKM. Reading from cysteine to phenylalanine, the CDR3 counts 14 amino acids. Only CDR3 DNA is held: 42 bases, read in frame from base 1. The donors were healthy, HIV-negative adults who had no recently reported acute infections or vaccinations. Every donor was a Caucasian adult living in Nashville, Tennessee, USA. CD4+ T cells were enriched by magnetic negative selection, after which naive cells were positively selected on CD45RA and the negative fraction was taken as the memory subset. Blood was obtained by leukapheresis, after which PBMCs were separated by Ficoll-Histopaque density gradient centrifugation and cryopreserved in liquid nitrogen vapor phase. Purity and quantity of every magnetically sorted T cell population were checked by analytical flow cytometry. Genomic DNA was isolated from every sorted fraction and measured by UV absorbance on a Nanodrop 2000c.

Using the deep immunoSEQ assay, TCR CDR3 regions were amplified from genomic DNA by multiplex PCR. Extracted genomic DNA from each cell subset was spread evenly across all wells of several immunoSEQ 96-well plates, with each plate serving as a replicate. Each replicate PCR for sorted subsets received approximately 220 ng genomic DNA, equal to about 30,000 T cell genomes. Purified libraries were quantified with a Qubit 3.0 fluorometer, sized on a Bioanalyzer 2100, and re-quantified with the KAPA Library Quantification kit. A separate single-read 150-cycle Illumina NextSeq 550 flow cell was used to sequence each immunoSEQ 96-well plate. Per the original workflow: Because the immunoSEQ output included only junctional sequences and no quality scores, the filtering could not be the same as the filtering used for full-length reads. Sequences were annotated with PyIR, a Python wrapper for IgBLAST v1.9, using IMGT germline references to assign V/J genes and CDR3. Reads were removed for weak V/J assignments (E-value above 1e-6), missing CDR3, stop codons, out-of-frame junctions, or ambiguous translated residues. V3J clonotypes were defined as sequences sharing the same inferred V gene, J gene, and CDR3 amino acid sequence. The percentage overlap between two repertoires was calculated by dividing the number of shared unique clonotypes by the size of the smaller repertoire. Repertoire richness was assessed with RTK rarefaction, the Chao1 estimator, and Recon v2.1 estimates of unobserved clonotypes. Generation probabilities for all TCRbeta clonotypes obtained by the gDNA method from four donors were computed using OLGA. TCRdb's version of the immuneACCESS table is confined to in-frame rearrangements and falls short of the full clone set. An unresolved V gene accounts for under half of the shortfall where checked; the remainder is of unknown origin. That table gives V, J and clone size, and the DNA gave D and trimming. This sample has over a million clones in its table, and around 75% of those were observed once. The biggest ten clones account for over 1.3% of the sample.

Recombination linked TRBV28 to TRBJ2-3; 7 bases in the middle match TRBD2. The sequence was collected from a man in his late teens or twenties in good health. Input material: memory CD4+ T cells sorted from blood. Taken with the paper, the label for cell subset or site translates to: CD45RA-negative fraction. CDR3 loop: CASSSAGEFDTQYF. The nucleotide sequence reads TGTGCCAGCAGTTCGGCGGGGGAGTTCGATACGCAGTATTTT.